These 16 T cell receptor beta chains share one sample of origin, sequenced in a study of OX40 agonist ivuxolimab in advanced cancers. Clones were sequenced by immunoSEQ multiplex PCR, and TCRdb holds only the in-frame ones, with some missing. The repertoire has tens of thousands of clones, roughly 80% of them found once; the top ten carry around 13%. This sample comprised CD4+ or CD8+ T cells sorted from blood, obtained in a trial of the OX40 agonist ivuxolimab. These receptors originate from an adult with an advanced solid tumor such as melanoma, head and neck, liver or kidney cancer.

The V call is TRBV28, the J call TRBJ1-2, with a tentative D call TRBD1 (5 bases). CDR1 and CDR2 (germline): MDHEN, SYDVKM. This CDR3 spans 11 amino acids. V lost 11 bases and J lost 8, with 15 bases in between. The CDR3 nucleotides are TGTGCCGTGAGGCAGGGCCACGGCTACACCTTC. Translating it yields CAVRQGHGYTF.

This chain links TRBV7-2 with TRBJ2-2, with 7 bases lining up with TRBD1. The V gene's germline CDR1 is SGHTA and CDR2 FQGNSA. The CDR3 covers 16 residues. Trimming cost V 1 base and J 1 base; bases outside gene matches: 3. This CDR3 reads CASSLVWTGNTGELFF. DNA for the CDR3: TGTGCCAGCAGCTTAGTGTGGACAGGGAACACCGGGGAGCTGTTTTTT. Drawing the rest from reference TRBV7-2 and TRBJ2-2, the complete variable domain is GAGVSQSPSNKVTEKGKDVELRCDPISGHTALYWYRQSLGQGLEFLIYFQGNSAPDKSGLPSDRFSAERTGGSVSTLTIQRTQQEDSAVYLCASSLVWTGNTGELFFGEGSRLTVL.

This chain uses TRBV2 with TRBJ1-2; 8 bases map to TRBD1. V was clipped by 4 bases and J by 7 bases; unmatched bases: 17. CDR1 and CDR2 from the germline V gene are SNHLY and FYNNEI. The CDR3 consists of 17 residues. CDR3 residues: CASSGFRDRFMLRGYTF. The DNA of the CDR3 is TGTGCCAGCAGTGGGTTCCGGGACAGGTTCATGTTACGTGGCTACACCTTC. Looking up the rest from reference TRBV2 and TRBJ1-2 gives the full variable domain: EPEVTQTPSHQVTQMGQEVILRCVPISNHLYFYWYRQILGQKVEFLVSFYNNEISEKSEIFDDQFSVERPDGSNFTLKIRSTKLEDSAMYFCASSGFRDRFMLRGYTFGSGTRLTVV.

The chain recombines TRBV7-6 with TRBJ2-7; D may be TRBD1 (5 bases). The V end was cut by 4 bases, the J end by 2 bases, with 12 bases between. Germline CDR1 and CDR2: SGHVS and FNYEAQ. CDR3 length: 14 amino acids. This chain's CDR3 is CASSSTQGPYEQYF. The DNA for the CDR3 is TGTGCCAGCAGCTCCACCCAGGGTCCCTACGAGCAGTACTTC.

The rearrangement links TRBV29-1 to TRBJ1-1; no clear D. The germline V and J ends were trimmed by 5 bases and 1 base, with 5 bases remaining between them. The CDR3 sequence is 11 residues long. The germline CDR1 and CDR2 sequences are SQVTM and ANQGSEA. CDR3 DNA sequence: TGCAGCGTTTTGAGGAACACTGAAGCTTTCTTT. Its translation: CSVLRNTEAFF.

V usage is TRBV7-2 and J usage is TRBJ2-5, with a possible D match to TRBD2 (5 bases). This CDR3 spans 16 amino acids. Germline V gene data show CDR1 as SGHTA and CDR2 as FQGNSA. Trimming removed 0 bases from V and 2 bases from J, with 13 bases in between. The CDR3: CASSLARGPSQETQYF. The CDR3 region has the DNA TGTGCCAGCAGCTTAGCGAGAGGGCCCTCACAAGAGACCCAGTACTTC.

This sequence joins TRBV7-9 and TRBJ2-2; D is undetermined. This CDR3 has 15 amino acids. V lost 5 bases, J lost 0 bases, and 10 bases lay in between. In germline, CDR1 is SEHNR, CDR2 FQNEAQ (reference sequence). CDR3 region: CASSPYPPNTGELFF. Written as DNA, the CDR3 is TGTGCCAGCAGCCCATACCCTCCGAACACCGGGGAGCTGTTTTTT.

The chain links TRBV2 to TRBJ1-4, with 7 bases that match TRBD1. Germline-derived CDR1 and CDR2 are SNHLY and FYNNEI. The ends lost 6 bases at V and 13 bases at J; junction bases unmatched: 8. CDR3 length: 12 residues. CDR3: CASRGGGGSLFF. CDR3 DNA sequence: TGTGCCAGCAGGGGAGGAGGGGGCTCACTGTTTTTT.

The chain has TRBV10-3 and TRBJ2-1, with 11 bases fitting TRBD2. Germline V gene data show CDR1 as ENHRY and CDR2 as SYGVKD. The V segment lost 0 bases and the J segment 7 bases; nucleotides outside the gene matches: 5. The CDR3 runs to 16 residues. In DNA form, the CDR3 reads TGTGCCATCAGTGAGTCGACTAGCGGGAATCTGAATGAGCAGTTCTTC. Encoded protein: CAISESTSGNLNEQFF.

V is TRBV7-3 and J is TRBJ2-3; the D is unclear. Germline V gives CDR1 SGHTA, CDR2 FQGTGA. The ends were cut back, 5 bases at V and 5 bases at J, with 17 bases in the middle. The CDR3 consists of 15 residues. The chain's CDR3 is CASSPTRYSQDTQYF. DNA of the CDR3: TGTGCCAGCAGCCCCACACGATACTCACAAGATACGCAGTATTTT.

The chain joins TRBV7-9 to TRBJ2-5; D is ambiguous. This CDR3 has 14 residues. V lost 0 bases to trimming and J lost 5 bases, with 10 bases between them. Germline V lookup: CDR1 SEHNR, CDR2 FQNEAQ (reference sequence). The CDR3 nucleotides are TGTGCCAGCAGCTTAGCGGGATTGGTCGAGACCCAGTACTTC. Residues: CASSLAGLVETQYF.

The chain recombines TRBV18 with TRBJ2-7; 7 nucleotides match TRBD1. Germline V CDR1 and CDR2: KGHSH, LQKENI. V was pared by 3 bases and J by 2 bases, with 4 bases of the junction left unmatched. This CDR3 is 14 amino acids long. The CDR3 DNA follows: TGTGCCAGCTCACCGGGGACAGAGACCTACGAGCAGTACTTC. Amino acid sequence: CASSPGTETYEQYF.

The chain is built from TRBV5-1 and TRBJ2-7; the D gene is possibly TRBD2 (5 bases). The CDR3 runs 16 residues. V lost 5 bases and J 0 bases, leaving 18 bases between the germline ends. Looked up from germline, CDR1 is SGHRS and CDR2 is YFSETQ. The CDR3 sequence is CASRTGSDSSSYEQYF. The CDR3 nucleotides are TGCGCCAGCAGAACGGGTTCGGACTCGAGCTCCTACGAGCAGTACTTC.

This clone was detected once. V gene TRBV6-6 combines with J gene TRBJ2-7, with D perhaps given as TRBD1 or TRBD2 (5 bases each). The germline V gene has CDR1 MNHNY and CDR2 SVGAGI (reference sequence). Trimming stripped 5 bases from V and 0 bases from J, with 17 bases between. The CDR3 is made up of 16 amino acids. Here the CDR3 DNA reads TGTGCCAGCAGTAGAAGGGACGGCGCGGGCTCCTACGAGCAGTACTTC. Its protein is CASSRRDGAGSYEQYF.

The chain couples TRBV6-1 to TRBJ1-2; 7 nucleotides align to TRBD1. CDR3 size: 16 residues. Trimming at V came to 1 base and at J to 4 bases, leaving 9 bases not matched to a gene. The V gene's germline CDR1 is MNHNS and CDR2 SASEGT. CDR3 sequence: CASSEGPRQGGYGYTF. The CDR3 bases are TGTGCCAGCAGTGAAGGGCCTCGACAGGGCGGCTATGGCTACACCTTC.

CDR3 nucleotide sequence: TGTGCCAGCAGCTTATTAGGGGGGGCCGATCAGCCCCAGCATTTT. The encoded protein is CASSLLGGADQPQHF. V gene TRBV7-9 combines with J gene TRBJ1-5; the D gene is possibly TRBD1 (6 bases). Germline loops: CDR1 SEHNR, CDR2 FQNEAQ (reference sequence). V was trimmed by 2 bases and J by 5 bases, leaving 13 bases between them. The CDR3 sequence is 15 residues long.